The following is a T cell receptor (beta chain) sequence with its context. Antigen unknown. Those who donated were healthy HIV-negative adults, with no recent acute infections or vaccinations reported. This sample stems from a study of shared clonotypes between healthy human individuals. Whole-study context: Ranging from 18 to 49 in age, donors were two women and a few men. Study findings and constraints: Relative to clonotypes present in all four donors, those not shared had lower generation probabilities.

The CDR3 spans 18 residues. The germline V gene has CDR1 SNHLY and CDR2 FYNNEI. The V segment lost 8 bases and the J segment 0 bases; nucleotides outside the gene matches: 13. Assay used: immunoSEQ multiplex PCR; TCRdb lists only in-frame clones, some missing. The data contain approximately 980,000 clones, approximately 76% of them singletons. The chain joins TRBV2 to TRBJ1-3, with 10 positions matching TRBD1. The sample taken for sequencing was memory CD4+ T cells sorted from blood. Subset here: CD45RA-negative fraction. This sequence originates from a man between 18 and 29 years old in good health. The CDR3 region is CASGRDRGPMSSGNTIYF. The CDR3 bases are TGTGCCAGCGGCCGGGACAGGGGACCTATGAGCTCTGGAAACACCATATATTTT. The whole variable domain, remainder taken from reference TRBV2 and TRBJ1-3, is EPEVTQTPSHQVTQMGQEVILRCVPISNHLYFYWYRQILGQKVEFLVSFYNNEISEKSEIFDDQFSVERPDGSNFTLKIRSTKLEDSAMYFCASGRDRGPMSSGNTIYFGEGSWLTVV.